Sequencing of this T cell receptor (beta chain) was carried out in a study of blood T cell repertoires in COVID-19. For the study at large: Both acute and convalescent COVID-19 samples were obtained from the United States, Italy and Spain. T cells, B-cell-depleted T cells, or PBMCs supplied cDNA or gDNA.

In the authors' methods: The assay estimated nucleated cells by amplifying reference gene primers. Profiling relied on immunoSEQ multiplex PCR, and the TCRdb table lists in-frame clones only, not all of them. Clone size and V and J calls were adopted from that table, with D and trimming inferred from the DNA. Among about 360,000 clones, more than 85% were seen once, and the ten largest hold over 2.5%. The germline gives CDR1 SGHAT, CDR2 FQDESV (reference sequence). V lost 7 bases and J 4 bases, leaving 20 bases between the germline ends. The CDR3 is 16 residues long. V and J are TRBV11-1 and TRBJ2-1, with TRBD2 as a possible D gene (7 bases). The clonotype comes from a human donor in a cohort sampled during active COVID-19. Material for sequencing was peripheral blood. The CDR3: CASTRVRGRAYNEQFF. CDR3 bases: TGTGCCAGCACCCGGGTGAGGGGGAGGGCGTACAATGAGCAGTTCTTC.